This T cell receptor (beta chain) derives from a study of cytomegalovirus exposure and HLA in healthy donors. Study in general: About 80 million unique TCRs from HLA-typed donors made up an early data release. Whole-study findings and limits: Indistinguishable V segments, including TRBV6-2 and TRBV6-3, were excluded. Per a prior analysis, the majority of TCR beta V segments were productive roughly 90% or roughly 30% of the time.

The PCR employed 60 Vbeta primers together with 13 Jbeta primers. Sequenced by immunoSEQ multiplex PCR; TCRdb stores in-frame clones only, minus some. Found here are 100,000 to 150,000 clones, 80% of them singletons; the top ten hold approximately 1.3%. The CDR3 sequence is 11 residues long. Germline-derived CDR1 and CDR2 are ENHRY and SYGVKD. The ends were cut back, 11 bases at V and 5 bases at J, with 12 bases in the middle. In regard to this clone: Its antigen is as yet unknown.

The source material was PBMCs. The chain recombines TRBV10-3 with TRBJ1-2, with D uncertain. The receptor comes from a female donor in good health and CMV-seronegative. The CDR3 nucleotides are TGTGCCTCCGGGGAAACGTATGGCTACACCTTC. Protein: CASGETYGYTF.